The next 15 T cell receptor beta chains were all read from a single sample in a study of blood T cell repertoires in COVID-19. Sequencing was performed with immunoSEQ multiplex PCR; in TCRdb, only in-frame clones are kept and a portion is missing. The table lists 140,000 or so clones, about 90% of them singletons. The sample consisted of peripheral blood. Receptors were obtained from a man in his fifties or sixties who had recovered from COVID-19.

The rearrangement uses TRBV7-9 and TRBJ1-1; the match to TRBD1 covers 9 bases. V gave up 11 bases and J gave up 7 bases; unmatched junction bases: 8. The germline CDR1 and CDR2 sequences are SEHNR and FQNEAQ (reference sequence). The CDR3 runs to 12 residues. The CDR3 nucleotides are TGTGCCTCCGGGACAGGGTACGTTGAAGCTTTCTTT. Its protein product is CASGTGYVEAFF.

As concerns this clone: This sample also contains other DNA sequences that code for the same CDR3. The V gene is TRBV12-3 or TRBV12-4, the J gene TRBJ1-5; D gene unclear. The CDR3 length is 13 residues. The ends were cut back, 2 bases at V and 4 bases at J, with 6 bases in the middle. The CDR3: CASSLNGNQPQHF. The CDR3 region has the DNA TGTGCCAGCAGTTTAAACGGTAATCAGCCCCAGCATTTT.

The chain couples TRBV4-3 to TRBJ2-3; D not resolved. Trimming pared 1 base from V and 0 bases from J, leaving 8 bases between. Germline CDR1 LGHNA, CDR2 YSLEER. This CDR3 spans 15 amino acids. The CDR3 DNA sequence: TGCGCCAGCAGCCAAGGGTTTACTAGCACAGATACGCAGTATTTT. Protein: CASSQGFTSTDTQYF.

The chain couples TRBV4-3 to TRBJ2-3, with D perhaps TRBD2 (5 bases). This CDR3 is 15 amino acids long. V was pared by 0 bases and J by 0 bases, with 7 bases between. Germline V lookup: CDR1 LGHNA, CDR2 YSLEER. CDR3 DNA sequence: TGCGCCAGCAGCCAAGATCGGGGAAGCACAGATACGCAGTATTTT. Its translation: CASSQDRGSTDTQYF.

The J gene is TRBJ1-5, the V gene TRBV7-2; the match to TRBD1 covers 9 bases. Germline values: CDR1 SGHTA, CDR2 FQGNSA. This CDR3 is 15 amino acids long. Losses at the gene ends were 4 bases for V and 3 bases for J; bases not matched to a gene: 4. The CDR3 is CASSSGTGYNQPQHF. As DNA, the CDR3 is TGTGCCAGCAGCTCCGGGACAGGGTACAATCAGCCCCAGCATTTT.

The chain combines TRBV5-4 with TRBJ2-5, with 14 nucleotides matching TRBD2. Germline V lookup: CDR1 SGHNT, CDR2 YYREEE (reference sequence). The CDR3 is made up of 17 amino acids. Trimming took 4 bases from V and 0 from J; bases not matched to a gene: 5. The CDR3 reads CASSLGLAGGYQETQYF. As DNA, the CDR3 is TGTGCCAGCAGCCTCGGACTAGCGGGGGGCTACCAAGAGACCCAGTACTTC.

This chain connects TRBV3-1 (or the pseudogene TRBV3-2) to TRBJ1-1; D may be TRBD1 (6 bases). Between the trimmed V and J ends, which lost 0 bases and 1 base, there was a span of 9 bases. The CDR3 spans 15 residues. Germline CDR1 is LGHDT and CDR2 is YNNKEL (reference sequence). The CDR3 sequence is CASSQELTGNTEAFF. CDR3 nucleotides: TGTGCCAGCAGCCAAGAACTGACAGGGAACACTGAAGCTTTCTTT.

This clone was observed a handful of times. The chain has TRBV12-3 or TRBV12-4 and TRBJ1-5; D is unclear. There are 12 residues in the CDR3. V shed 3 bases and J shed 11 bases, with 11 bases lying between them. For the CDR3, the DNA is TGTGCCAGCAGTTTGATCCCTCCGGCCCAGCATTTT. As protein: CASSLIPPAQHF.

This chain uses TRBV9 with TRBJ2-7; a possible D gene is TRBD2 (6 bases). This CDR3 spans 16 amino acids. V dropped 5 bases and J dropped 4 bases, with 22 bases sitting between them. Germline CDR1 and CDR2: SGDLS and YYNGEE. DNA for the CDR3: TGTGCCAGCAGTCGAGGAGGGGCAGGACACACTTACGAGCAGTACTTC. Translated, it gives CASSRGGAGHTYEQYF.

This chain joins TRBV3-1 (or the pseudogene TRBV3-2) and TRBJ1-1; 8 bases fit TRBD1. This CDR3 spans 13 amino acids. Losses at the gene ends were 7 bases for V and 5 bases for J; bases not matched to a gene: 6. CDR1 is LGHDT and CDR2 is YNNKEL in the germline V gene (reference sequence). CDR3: CASTDRGITEAFF. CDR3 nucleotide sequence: TGTGCCAGCACCGACAGGGGAATAACTGAAGCTTTCTTT.

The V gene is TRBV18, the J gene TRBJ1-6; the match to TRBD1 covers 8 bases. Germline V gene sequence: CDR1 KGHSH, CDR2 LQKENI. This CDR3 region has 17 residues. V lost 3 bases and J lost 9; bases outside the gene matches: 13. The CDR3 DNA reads TGTGCCAGCTCACCTATGTATCCAGGACAGGGACCTTCACCCCTCCACTTT. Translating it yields CASSPMYPGQGPSPLHF.

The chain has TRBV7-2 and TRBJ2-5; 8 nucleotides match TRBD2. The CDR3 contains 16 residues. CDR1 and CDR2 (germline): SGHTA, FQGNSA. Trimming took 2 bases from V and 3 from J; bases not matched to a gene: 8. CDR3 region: CASSLFRRGEKETQYF. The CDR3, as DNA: TGTGCCAGCAGCTTATTTCGGCGGGGGGAAAAAGAGACCCAGTACTTC.

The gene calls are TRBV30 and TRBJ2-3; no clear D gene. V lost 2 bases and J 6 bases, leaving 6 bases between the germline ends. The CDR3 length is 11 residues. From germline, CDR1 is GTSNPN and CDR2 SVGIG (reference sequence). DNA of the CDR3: TGTGCCTGGAGTTCACTGGATACGCAGTATTTT. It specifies CAWSSLDTQYF.

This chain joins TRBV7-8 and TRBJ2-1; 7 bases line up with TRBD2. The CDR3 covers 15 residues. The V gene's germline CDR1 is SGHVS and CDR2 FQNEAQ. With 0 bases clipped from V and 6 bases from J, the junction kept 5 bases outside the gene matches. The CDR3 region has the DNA TGTGCCAGCAGCTTAGCTTCCGGGACTATCAATGAGCAGTTCTTC. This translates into CASSLASGTINEQFF.

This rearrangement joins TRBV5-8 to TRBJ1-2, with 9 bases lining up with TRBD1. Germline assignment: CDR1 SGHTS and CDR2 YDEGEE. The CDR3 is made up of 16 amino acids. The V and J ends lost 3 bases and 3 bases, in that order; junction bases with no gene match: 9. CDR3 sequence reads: CASSSRGQGFYYGYTF. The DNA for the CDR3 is TGTGCCAGCAGCTCGCGAGGACAGGGGTTCTACTATGGCTACACCTTC.